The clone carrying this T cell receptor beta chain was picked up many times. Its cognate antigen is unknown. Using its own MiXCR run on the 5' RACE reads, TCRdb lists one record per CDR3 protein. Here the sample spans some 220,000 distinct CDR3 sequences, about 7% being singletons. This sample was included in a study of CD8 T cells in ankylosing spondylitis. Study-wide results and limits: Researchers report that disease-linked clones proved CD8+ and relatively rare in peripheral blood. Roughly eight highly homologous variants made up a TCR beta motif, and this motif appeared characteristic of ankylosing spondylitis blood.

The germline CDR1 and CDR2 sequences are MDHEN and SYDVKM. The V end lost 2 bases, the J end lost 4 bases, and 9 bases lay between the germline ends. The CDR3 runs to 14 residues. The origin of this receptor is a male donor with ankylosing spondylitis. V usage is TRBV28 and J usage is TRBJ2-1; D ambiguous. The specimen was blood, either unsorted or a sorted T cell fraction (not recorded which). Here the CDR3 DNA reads TGTGCCAGCAGTTTAGTACTGTCTTACAATGAGCAGTTCTTC. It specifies CASSLVLSYNEQFF.